The rows below give T cell receptor beta chains drawn from one sample of a study of blood T cell repertoires in COVID-19. The repertoire was sequenced with immunoSEQ multiplex PCR; TCRdb's copy has only in-frame clones and lacks some. The sample gives 110,000 or so clones, 80% to 90% of which show up once; about 9.4% is in the top ten. Sequenced material: peripheral blood. The receptors were sampled from a human donor in a cohort sampled during active COVID-19. Each CDR3 is given with its conserved first and last residue. The order of the fields is J gene, V gene, clone size, D gene, CDR3 DNA, CDR3 protein. A D gene is named only where the DNA matches it firmly. Rows may omit the clone size; those that give it use once, few, many or a size class.

>TRBJ1-4|TRBV12-2|-|-
TGTGCAAGTCGCTCCCCTCAGGGGGCACCGAGAATGAAACTGTTTTTT
CASRSPQGAPRMKLFF
>TRBJ1-1|TRBV5-1|-|TRBD1
TGCGCCAGCAGCCTAGGACAGGGGGGAATGAACACTGAAGCTTTCTTT
CASSLGQGGMNTEAFF
>TRBJ2-5|TRBV29-1|-|TRBD2
TGCAGCGTCGCGACTAGCGGGAGCTTCGGAGAGACCCAGTACTTC
CSVATSGSFGETQYF
>TRBJ1-5|TRBV28|-|TRBD1
TGTGCCAGCATTGGGACAGGTCCGTTGAATCAGCCCCAGCATTTT
CASIGTGPLNQPQHF
>TRBJ1-2|TRBV10-3|-|-
TGTGCCATCAGTGAGTCGGGACTTGTAACAGGTTTAGGCTACACCTTC
CAISESGLVTGLGYTF
>TRBJ2-5|TRBV7-2|once|TRBD2
TGTGCCAGCAGCTTATTGACGGGAGGGGAGACCCAGTACTTC
CASSLLTGGETQYF
>TRBJ2-3|TRBV24-1|once|TRBD2
TGTGCCACCAGTGATACCCCCGGCGGGAGGACAGATACGCAGTATTTT
CATSDTPGGRTDTQYF
>TRBJ1-2|TRBV4-1|-|TRBD1
TGCGCCAGCAGCCACCCTACAGGGGGCACTGGCTACACCTTC
CASSHPTGGTGYTF
>TRBJ2-5|TRBV10-2|-|TRBD2
TGCGCCAGCAGCCCGCGGAGGGCGGGAGGCACCCAGGAGACCCAGTACTTC
CASSPRRAGGTQETQYF
>TRBJ1-6|TRBV27|-|TRBD1
TGTGCCAGCAGTTCGCGGACAGGGCAGTGGAATTCACCCCTCCACTTT
CASSSRTGQWNSPLHF
>TRBJ2-5|TRBV19|-|TRBD1
TGTGCCAGTAGTAGTGCAACAGGGGGTGTGGAGACCCAGTACTTC
CASSSATGGVETQYF
>TRBJ2-3|TRBV13|-|TRBD2
TGTGCCAGCAGCTTAGGGCTAGCGGGGGGGTCTGGCACAGATACGCAGTATTTT
CASSLGLAGGSGTDTQYF
>TRBJ2-7|TRBV6-6|-|TRBD1
TGTGCCAGCAGTTACCGAGCGACCGGGACAGACGGAAGGCAGTACTTC
CASSYRATGTDGRQYF
>TRBJ1-4|TRBV28|-|-
TGTGCCAGCAGTTGGCCAGTCGATGAAAAACTGTTTTTT
CASSWPVDEKLFF
>TRBJ2-5|TRBV29-1|-|-
TGCAGCGTTGTGTTTGGGGGGGCCGGGGAGACCCAGTACTTC
CSVVFGGAGETQYF
>TRBJ2-5|TRBV7-9|-|-
TGTGCCAGCAGCCGCGGGACAGCTCAAGAGACCCAGTACTTC
CASSRGTAQETQYF
>TRBJ2-5|TRBV25-1|-|TRBD1
TGTGCCAGCAGTGACGGACAGGGGCGGACCCAGTACTTC
CASSDGQGRTQYF
>TRBJ1-6|TRBV27|-|-
TGTGCCAGCAGAAGGGACACCGATAATTCACCCCTCCACTTT
CASRRDTDNSPLHF
>TRBJ2-1|TRBV6-5|-|TRBD2
TGTGCCAGCACCCTACTAGCGGGATCCAACAATGAGCAGTTCTTC
CASTLLAGSNNEQFF
>TRBJ1-3|TRBV9|-|-
TGTGCCAGCAAAGATAGTGGAAACACCATATATTTT
CASKDSGNTIYF
>TRBJ2-5|TRBV7-9|-|-
TGTGCCAGCAGCCAAAACGGGCCGGAGGGGACCCAGTACTTC
CASSQNGPEGTQYF
>TRBJ1-4|TRBV18|-|-
TGTGCCAGCTCACCATCGAGCAGGGTGGAAGAAAAACTGTTTTTT
CASSPSSRVEEKLFF
>TRBJ2-7|TRBV6-5|-|TRBD1
TGTGCCAGCAGCGACAGGGCCTACGAGCAGTACTTC
CASSDRAYEQYF
>TRBJ2-2|TRBV7-2|-|-
TGTGCCAGCAGACAGGGTAGAGACCCCGGGGAGCTGTTTTTT
CASRQGRDPGELFF
>TRBJ2-1|TRBV3-1/TRBV3-2|-|TRBD2
TGTGCCAGCAGCCAAGTTGGTAGCGGGGTCTTAAATGAGCAGTTCTTC
CASSQVGSGVLNEQFF
>TRBJ2-3|TRBV9|-|-
TGTGCCAGCAGCTCCCGGAGGAGCAGGGGGGCAGATACGCAGTATTTT
CASSSRRSRGADTQYF
>TRBJ2-1|TRBV24-1|-|TRBD1
TGTGCCACCAGTCCGACAGGGTCCTACAATGAGCAGTTCTTC
CATSPTGSYNEQFF
>TRBJ2-3|TRBV6-5|once|TRBD1
TGTGCCAGCAGCAAACAGGGGGCAGGAAGAGATACGCAGTATTTT
CASSKQGAGRDTQYF